Ten or more counts support the clone carrying this T cell receptor beta chain. The antigen is not known. These data come from a study of response to subunit inactivated influenza vaccine. Study results and limitations: Few new T cells, the authors suggested, are recruited by each seasonal influenza vaccination.

TCRdb independently ran MiXCR on the RT-PCR reads; one entry per CDR3 protein. The sample consists of 700,000 to 800,000 distinct CDR3 sequences, approximately 18% of them appearing once. From germline, CDR1 is DFQATT and CDR2 SNEGSKA (reference sequence). CDR3 length: 15 amino acids. The receptor was derived from a man aged 50-59 years who received an inactivated influenza vaccine. Sequencing was performed on PBMCs from blood, taken roughly 5 days after vaccination. The chain links TRBV20-1 to TRBJ1-2, with D unresolved. CDR3 sequence: CAPAQASVPNYGYTF. The CDR3 nucleotides are TGCGCCCCTGCCCAGGCCTCCGTCCCAAACTATGGCTACACCTTC.